The rows below give T cell receptor beta chains drawn from one sample of a study of read filtering for tumor transcriptome and immune sequencing. TCRdb redid the calling of the reads with MiXCR, one entry per CDR3 protein. The table includes 85,000 or so distinct CDR3 sequences, approximately 13% detected once. The sample taken for sequencing was a population of CD138-negative cells sorted from bone marrow. Receptors were obtained from a donor at least 40 years old with multiple myeloma. Both conserved end residues are trimmed from each CDR3. The order of the fields is V gene, J gene, CDR3 protein.

>TRBV4-1|TRBJ2-7
ASSQGTITSYEQY
>TRBV5-5|TRBJ2-1
ASTPGLEEYNEQF
>TRBV28|TRBJ2-3
ASSSRLRGYTDTQY
>TRBV2|TRBJ1-1
ASSITRGNTEAF
>TRBV5-1|TRBJ2-2
ASSLEGLPTSSNTGELF
>TRBV28|TRBJ2-7
ASSRPGPKDEQY
>TRBV11-2|TRBJ2-3
ASSLVASGRGTDTQY
>TRBV29-1|TRBJ2-1
SVTEGYRWDNEQF
>TRBV5-1|TRBJ1-1
ASSLRGVAVNTEAF
>TRBV5-1|TRBJ2-3
ASSLSVTVADTQY
>TRBV5-4|TRBJ1-3
ASSYGGTLGNTIY
>TRBV5-1|TRBJ2-5
ASKGGGETQY
>TRBV24-1|TRBJ2-2
ATSADRESVGELF
>TRBV5-1|TRBJ2-2
ASSSQTAGATGELF